The 11 T cell receptor beta chains listed next were all sequenced from one sample in a study of blood T cell repertoires in COVID-19. Assay used: immunoSEQ multiplex PCR; TCRdb lists only in-frame clones, some missing. The table lists roughly 340,000 clones, about nine tenths of them singletons. The sequencing input was peripheral blood. The source is a woman aged 70-85 years with COVID-19, enrolled during active disease.

CDR3 bases: TGCAGCGTTGATGATTGGACAGGCGGTTCCTACAATGAGCAGTTCTTC. Translated: CSVDDWTGGSYNEQFF. The chain combines TRBV29-1 with TRBJ2-1, with 7 bases that match TRBD1. CDR3 size: 16 residues. CDR1 and CDR2 (germline): SQVTM, ANQGSEA. Unmatched junction bases numbered 9, after V lost 3 bases and J lost 1 base.

The rearrangement uses TRBV27 and TRBJ1-1; a weak D match, TRBD1 (5 bases). The germline V gene encodes CDR1 MNHEY and CDR2 SMNVEV (reference sequence). CDR3 length: 18 amino acids. Trimming shortened V by 6 bases and J by 2 bases, and 25 bases separated the two germline ends. The CDR3 nucleotides are TGTGCCAGCAGCCCTCAGCGGAGGGAGGGGAGGGAAAACACTGAAGCTTTCTTT. This gives the protein CASSPQRREGRENTEAFF.

This chain connects TRBV4-2 to TRBJ2-3, with TRBD2 as a possible D gene (7 bases). With 0 bases removed from V and 5 bases from J, the gap between germline ends came to 12 bases. The CDR3 is made up of 15 amino acids. The V gene's germline CDR1 is LGHNA and CDR2 YNFKEQ. The CDR3, as DNA: TGTGCCAGCAGCCAAGAGGGGGGGCCTGGAGATACGCAGTATTTT. Translated, it gives CASSQEGGPGDTQYF.

The chain employs TRBV29-1 and TRBJ1-2, with D unresolved. CDR3 length equals 12 residues. The germline V gene has CDR1 SQVTM and CDR2 ANQGSEA. Trimming took 1 base from V and 5 from J, leaving 8 bases between them. CDR3 sequence: CSVEGAIYGYTF. CDR3 DNA: TGCAGCGTTGAAGGGGCGATTTATGGCTACACCTTC.

The chain is built from TRBV5-4 and TRBJ1-2, with no clear D. There are 16 residues in the CDR3. Trimming removed 0 bases at V and 6 bases at J, with 18 bases between. From germline, CDR1 is SGHNT and CDR2 YYREEE (reference sequence). The CDR3 nucleotides are TGTGCCAGCAGCTTGGATCACTTACCCATGAAAGATGGCTACACCTTC. It translates to CASSLDHLPMKDGYTF.

For the CDR3, the DNA is TGTGCCAGCAGCCCACCGGGACAGAACACTGAAGCTTTCTTT. Protein: CASSPPGQNTEAFF. The chain combines TRBV7-9 with TRBJ1-1, with D perhaps matching TRBD1 (6 bases). This CDR3 has 14 amino acids. Germline CDR1 is SEHNR and CDR2 is FQNEAQ (reference sequence). The germline V and J ends were trimmed by 5 bases and 1 base, with 11 bases remaining between them.

The V call is TRBV19, the J call TRBJ2-2, with D possibly being TRBD2 (5 bases). Trimming took off 6 bases at V and 1 base at J, with 9 bases between the two ends. The germline CDR1 and CDR2 sequences are LNHDA and SQIVND (reference sequence). This CDR3 has 14 amino acids. The CDR3 DNA reads TGTGCCAGTAGAGTCGGGATGAACACCGGGGAGCTGTTTTTT. Its protein product is CASRVGMNTGELFF.

The count of this clone is one. V and J are TRBV6-5 and TRBJ2-7; 8 nucleotides match TRBD2. V lost 3 bases to trimming and J lost 4 bases; unmatched junction nucleotides: 11. The length of the CDR3 is 16 residues. The V gene's germline CDR1 is MNHEY and CDR2 SVGAGI. CDR3 coding DNA: TGTGCCAGCAGTTATTACGGGGGGGCCGGCTTTTACGAGCAGTACTTC. Translating gives CASSYYGGAGFYEQYF.

The genes are TRBV10-1 and TRBJ2-7; 10 nucleotides align to TRBD2. The CDR3 totals 16 residues. Losses at the gene ends were 3 bases for V and 6 bases for J; bases not matched to a gene: 11. Per the germline V gene, CDR1 is WNHNN and CDR2 is SYGVQD (reference sequence). The CDR3 DNA follows: TGCGCCAGCAGTGAATGCAGCGGGGGGGCCGGGTGCGAGCAGTACTTC. Encoded protein: CASSECSGGAGCEQYF.

This clone came up once. The chain couples TRBV18 to TRBJ1-1; D gene ambiguous. The V end was cut by 4 bases, the J end by 1 base, with 10 bases between. Germline values: CDR1 KGHSH, CDR2 LQKENI. This CDR3 is built from 14 residues. In DNA, the CDR3 is TGTGCCAGCTCACAAGCAGGCGAGAACACTGAAGCTTTCTTT. It specifies CASSQAGENTEAFF.

V is TRBV5-8 and J is TRBJ2-1; D gene ambiguous. Germline values: CDR1 SGHTS, CDR2 YDEGEE. V was pared by 0 bases and J by 5 bases, with 9 bases between. The CDR3 covers 14 residues. CDR3 in amino acids: CASSLGQNHNEQFF. For the CDR3, the DNA is TGTGCCAGCAGCTTGGGGCAGAACCACAATGAGCAGTTCTTC. Using reference TRBV5-8 and TRBJ2-1 for the parts outside the CDR3, the full variable domain is EAGVTQSPTHLIKTRGQQATLRCSPISGHTSVYWYQQALGLGLQFLLWYDEGEERNRGNFPPRFSGRQFPNYSSELNVNALELEDSALYLCASSLGQNHNEQFFGPGTRLTVL.